This T cell receptor (beta chain) comes out of a study of cytomegalovirus exposure and HLA in healthy donors. 13 Jbeta primers and 60 Vbeta primers were used for the PCR. Method: immunoSEQ multiplex PCR; TCRdb's copy keeps in-frame clones and lacks some. The profile shows 150,000 to 250,000 clones, roughly 78% of them singletons. CDR1 is WNHNN and CDR2 is SYGVQD in the germline V gene (reference sequence). This CDR3 has 15 residues. V was trimmed by 3 bases and J by 4 bases, leaving 14 bases between them. The chain has TRBV10-1 and TRBJ2-3; tentative D call: TRBD2 (6 bases). Specimen: PBMCs. This clonotype originated in a girl between 10 and 17 years old in good health and CMV-seropositive. CDR3 nucleotide sequence: TGCGCCAGCAGTGAAAGCGGCGGGGTCGCAGATACGCAGTATTTT. This sequence encodes CASSESGGVADTQYF.